Shown below are 13 T cell receptor beta chains from a single sample sequenced in a study of spatial heterogeneity in lung cancer (dated by TCRdb to about 2019). In light of the paper, this sample's time point label describes: sample taken at primary tumor resection. Libraries came from 5' RACE. TCRdb records NextSeq 500 as the sequencer. The public reads were run again by TCRdb, first through fastp at Q25 and then through MiXCR, and only productive beta chains were kept. Each entry is one CDR3 protein sequence, shown with its most common DNA and genes. A total of under 30,000 distinct CDR3 sequences appear in this sample, 3.3% of them only once. The top ten clones comprise roughly 26% of the sample. The material sequenced was PBMCs, taken at surgery. These receptor sequences come from a female donor with early-stage non-small cell lung cancer.

This clonotype was seen many times. The V and J genes are TRBV7-8 and TRBJ2-4; a weak D match, TRBD1 (5 bases). V was cut by 5 bases and J by 0 bases, with 11 bases left in between. CDR1 and CDR2 from the germline V gene are SGHVS and FQNEAQ. The CDR3 runs 15 residues. CDR3 amino acids: CASSPSTVAKNIQYF. The CDR3 DNA is TGTGCCAGCAGCCCGTCGACAGTAGCCAAAAACATTCAGTACTTC. Drawing the rest from reference TRBV7-8 and TRBJ2-4, the complete variable domain is GAGVSQSPRYKVAKRGQDVALRCDPISGHVSLFWYQQALGQGPEFLTYFQNEAQLDKSGLPSDRFFAERPEGSVSTLKIQRTQQEDSAVYLCASSPSTVAKNIQYFGAGTRLSVL.

This clonotype was recorded at least ten times. The V and J genes are TRBV10-2 and TRBJ2-1; D is uncertain. The V gene lost 0 bases and the J gene lost 7 bases, with 7 bases spanning the gap. This CDR3 region has 13 residues. Germline CDR1 is WSHSY and CDR2 is SAAADI. The CDR3 sequence is CASSESRINEQFF. CDR3 coding DNA: TGCGCCAGCAGTGAGTCACGGATTAATGAGCAGTTCTTC.

This clonotype was found many times. The chain couples TRBV28 to TRBJ2-7; 14 nucleotides line up with TRBD2. This CDR3 is 15 amino acids long. J lost 6 bases, V lost 2 bases, and 3 bases had no gene match. CDR1 is MDHEN, CDR2 SYDVKM, per germline. The DNA of the CDR3 is TGTGCCAGCAGTTTACCCGGGACTAGCGGGAGCGAGCAGTACTTC. This encodes CASSLPGTSGSEQYF.

The chain couples TRBV24-1 to TRBJ2-5; the D is unclear. Between the trimmed V and J ends, which lost 4 bases and 7 bases, there was a span of 12 bases. This CDR3 spans 13 amino acids. The germline CDR1 and CDR2 sequences are KGHDR and SFDVKD. This chain's CDR3 is CATSETEPRTQYF. The CDR3 DNA reads as TGTGCCACCAGTGAGACGGAACCCCGGACCCAGTACTTC.

This clonotype was recorded many times. This chain connects TRBV4-2 to TRBJ1-1; TRBD1 might be the D (6 bases). Germline CDR1 reads LGHNA; CDR2 reads YNFKEQ. There are 14 residues in the CDR3. With 3 bases removed from V and 2 bases from J, the gap between germline ends came to 10 bases. CDR3 loop: CASSHLDSNTEAFF. The CDR3, as DNA: TGTGCCAGCAGCCACCTGGACAGCAACACTGAAGCTTTCTTT.

In its sample, this clonotype was seen many times. The chain combines TRBV5-5 with TRBJ1-1; D is perhaps TRBD1 (5 bases). This CDR3 is built from 16 residues. Trimming pared 4 bases from V and 1 base from J, leaving 17 bases between. Germline CDR1 is SGHKS and CDR2 is YYEKEE (reference sequence). The CDR3 bases are TGTGCCAGCAGCAGAGAGGCCGGGACGGGGAACACTGAAGCTTTCTTT. Translating it yields CASSREAGTGNTEAFF.

Ten or more counts support this clonotype. The chain joins TRBV7-3 to TRBJ2-3; 10 nucleotides agree with TRBD2. V gave up 5 bases and J gave up 4 bases; unmatched junction bases: 6. Germline V CDR1 and CDR2: SGHTA, FQGTGA. The CDR3 runs to 15 residues. This chain's CDR3 is CASSRPGTSADTQYF. The CDR3 DNA follows: TGTGCCAGCAGCCGGCCTGGGACTAGCGCAGATACGCAGTATTTT.

The rearrangement joins TRBV21-1 to TRBJ2-5; no check of the table's D call, TRBD1, against the DNA was made. TRBV21-1 is termed a pseudogene. The CDR3 sequence is 15 residues long. The CDR3 bases are TGTGCCAGCAGCAAAGACGGACAGGGGAGGGAGACCCAGTACTTC. Amino acid sequence: CASSKDGQGRETQYF.

This clonotype was recorded many times. The chain uses TRBV2 and TRBJ2-7, with 12 bases identical to TRBD2. The CDR3 extends over 14 amino acids. J gave up 6 bases and V 6 bases, and 6 bases lay outside the gene matches. Germline CDR1 SNHLY, CDR2 FYNNEI. CDR3 amino acids: CASRPLAGGLEQYF. CDR3 nucleotide sequence: TGTGCCAGCAGACCCCTAGCGGGAGGGCTCGAGCAGTACTTC.

This clonotype appeared many times. The chain links TRBV18 to TRBJ2-7; 8 positions match TRBD2. Germline V gene data show CDR1 as KGHSH and CDR2 as LQKENI. V gave up 2 bases and J gave up 4 bases; unmatched junction bases: 13. The CDR3 has 17 residues. CDR3 in amino acids: CASSPGFRSSGLYEQYF. DNA of the CDR3: TGTGCCAGCTCACCAGGATTCCGGTCTAGCGGGTTATACGAGCAGTACTTC.

This clonotype was picked up many times. The V gene is TRBV4-1, the J gene TRBJ2-1; 9 bases align to TRBD2. V trimming: 2 bases; J trimming: 7 bases; junction bases outside the gene matches: 6. In germline, CDR1 is MGHRA, CDR2 YSYEKL. This CDR3 region has 15 residues. The CDR3 coding sequence is TGCGCCAGCAGCCAAAGACTAGCGGACAGGAATGAGCAGTTCTTC. It translates to CASSQRLADRNEQFF.

This clonotype was counted many times. CDR3 coding DNA: TGTGCCAGCAGTCTCACTAACACAGATACGCAGTATTTT. Its protein product is CASSLTNTDTQYF. The rearrangement uses TRBV27 and TRBJ2-3; D is unclear. The CDR3 is made up of 13 amino acids. V gave up 5 bases and J gave up 2 bases, with 8 bases separating them. The germline gives CDR1 MNHEY, CDR2 SMNVEV (reference sequence).

This clonotype has ten or more counts. The chain combines TRBV7-8 with TRBJ2-3; D is unclear. The CDR3 extends over 17 amino acids. CDR1 is SGHVS and CDR2 is FQNEAQ in the germline V gene. V lost 1 base and J 0 bases, leaving 14 bases between the germline ends. The CDR3 DNA reads as TGTGCCAGCAGCTTAGACACCCCCAGCATTAGCACAGATACGCAGTATTTT. This translates into CASSLDTPSISTDTQYF. The full variable domain, with the rest looked up from reference TRBV7-8 and TRBJ2-3, is GAGVSQSPRYKVAKRGQDVALRCDPISGHVSLFWYQQALGQGPEFLTYFQNEAQLDKSGLPSDRFFAERPEGSVSTLKIQRTQQEDSAVYLCASSLDTPSISTDTQYFGPGTRLTVL.